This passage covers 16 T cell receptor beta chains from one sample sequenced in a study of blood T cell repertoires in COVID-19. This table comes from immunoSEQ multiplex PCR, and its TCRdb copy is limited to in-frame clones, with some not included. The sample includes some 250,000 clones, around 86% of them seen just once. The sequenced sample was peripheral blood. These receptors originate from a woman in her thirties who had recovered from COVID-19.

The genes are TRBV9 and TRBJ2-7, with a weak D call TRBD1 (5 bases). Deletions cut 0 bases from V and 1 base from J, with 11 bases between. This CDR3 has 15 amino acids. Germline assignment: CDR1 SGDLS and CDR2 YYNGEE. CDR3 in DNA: TGTGCCAGCAGCGTAGCCGGACATAATTCCTACGAGCAGTACTTC. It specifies CASSVAGHNSYEQYF.

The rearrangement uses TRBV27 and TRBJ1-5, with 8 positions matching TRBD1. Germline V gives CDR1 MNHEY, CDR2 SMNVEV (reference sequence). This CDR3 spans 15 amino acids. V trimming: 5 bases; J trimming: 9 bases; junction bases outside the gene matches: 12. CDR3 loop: CASSPRTGTPGPQHF. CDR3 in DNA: TGTGCCAGCAGTCCCAGGACAGGGACCCCTGGGCCCCAGCATTTT.

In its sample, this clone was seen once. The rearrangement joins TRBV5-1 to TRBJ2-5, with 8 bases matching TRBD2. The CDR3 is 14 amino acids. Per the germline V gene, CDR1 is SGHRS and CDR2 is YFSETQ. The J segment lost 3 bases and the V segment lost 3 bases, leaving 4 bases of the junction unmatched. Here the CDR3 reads CASSYGGAEETQYF. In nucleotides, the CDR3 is TGCGCCAGCAGCTACGGGGGGGCAGAAGAGACCCAGTACTTC.

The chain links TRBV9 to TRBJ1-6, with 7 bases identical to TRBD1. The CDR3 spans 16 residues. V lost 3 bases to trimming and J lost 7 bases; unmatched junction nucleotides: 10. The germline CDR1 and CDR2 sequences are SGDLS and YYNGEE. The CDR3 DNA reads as TGTGCCAGCAGCGAAACAGGGGAGACGCGGAATTCACCCCTCCACTTT. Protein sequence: CASSETGETRNSPLHF. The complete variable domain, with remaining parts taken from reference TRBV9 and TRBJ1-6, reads DSGVTQTPKHLITATGQRVTLRCSPRSGDLSVYWYQQSLDQGLQFLIQYYNGEERAKGNILERFSAQQFPDLHSELNLSSLELGDSALYFCASSETGETRNSPLHFGNGTRLTVT.

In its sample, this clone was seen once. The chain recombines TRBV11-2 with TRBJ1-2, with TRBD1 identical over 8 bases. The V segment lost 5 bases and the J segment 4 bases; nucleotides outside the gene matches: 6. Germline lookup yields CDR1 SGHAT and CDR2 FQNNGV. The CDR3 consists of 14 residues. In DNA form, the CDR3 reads TGTGCCAGCAGCCTAGTTACAGGGGGCTATGGCTACACCTTC. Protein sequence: CASSLVTGGYGYTF.

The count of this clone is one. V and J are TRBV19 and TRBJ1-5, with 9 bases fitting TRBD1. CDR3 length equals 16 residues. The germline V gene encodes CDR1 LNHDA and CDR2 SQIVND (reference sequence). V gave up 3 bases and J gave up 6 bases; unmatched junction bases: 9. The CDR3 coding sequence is TGTGCCAGTAGTATTTCTCCATGGACAGGGGCTCAGCCCCAGCATTTT. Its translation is CASSISPWTGAQPQHF.

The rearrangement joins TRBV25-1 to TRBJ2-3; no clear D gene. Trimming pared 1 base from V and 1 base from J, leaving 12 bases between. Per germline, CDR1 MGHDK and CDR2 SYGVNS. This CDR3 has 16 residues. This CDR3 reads CASSEFQSARTDTQYF. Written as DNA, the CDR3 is TGTGCCAGCAGTGAATTTCAGAGCGCCCGCACAGATACGCAGTATTTT.

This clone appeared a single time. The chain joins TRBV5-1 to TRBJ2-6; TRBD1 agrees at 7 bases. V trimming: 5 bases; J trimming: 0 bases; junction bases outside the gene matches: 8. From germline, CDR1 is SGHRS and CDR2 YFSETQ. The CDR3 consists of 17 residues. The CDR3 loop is CASSFRTGFSGANVLTF. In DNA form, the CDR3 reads TGCGCCAGCAGTTTTCGGACAGGCTTCTCTGGGGCCAACGTCCTGACTTTC.

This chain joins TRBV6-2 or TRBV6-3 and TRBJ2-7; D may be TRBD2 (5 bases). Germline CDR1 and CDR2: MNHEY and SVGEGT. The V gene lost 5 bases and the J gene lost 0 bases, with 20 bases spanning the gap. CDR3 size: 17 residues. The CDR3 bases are TGTGCCAGCAGTAGCCCCTTTGCGAGGGTCAACTCCTACGAGCAGTACTTC. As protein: CASSSPFARVNSYEQYF.

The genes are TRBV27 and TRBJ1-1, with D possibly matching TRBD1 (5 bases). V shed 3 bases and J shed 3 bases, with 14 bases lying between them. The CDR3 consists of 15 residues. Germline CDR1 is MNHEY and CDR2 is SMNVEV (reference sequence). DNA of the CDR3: TGTGCCAGCAGTTTTGAGAGGCAGGGTCACACTGAAGCTTTCTTT. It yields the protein CASSFERQGHTEAFF.

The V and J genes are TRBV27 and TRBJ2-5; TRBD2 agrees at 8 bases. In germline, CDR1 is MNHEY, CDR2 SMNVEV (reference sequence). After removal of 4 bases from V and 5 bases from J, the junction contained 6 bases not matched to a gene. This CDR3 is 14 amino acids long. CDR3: CASSSTGTSETQYF. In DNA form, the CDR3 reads TGTGCCAGCAGTTCGACCGGGACTAGTGAGACCCAGTACTTC.

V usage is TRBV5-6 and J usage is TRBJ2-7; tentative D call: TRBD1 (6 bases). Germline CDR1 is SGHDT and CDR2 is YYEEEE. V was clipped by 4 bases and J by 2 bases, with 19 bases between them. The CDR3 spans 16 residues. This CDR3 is CASSPLWQGPTYEQYF. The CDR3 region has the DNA TGTGCCAGCAGCCCTCTTTGGCAGGGGCCCACCTACGAGCAGTACTTC. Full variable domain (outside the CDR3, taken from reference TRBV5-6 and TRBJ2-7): DAGVTQSPTHLIKTRGQQVTLRCSPKSGHDTVSWYQQALGQGPQFIFQYYEEEERQRGNFPDRFSGHQFPNYSSELNVNALLLGDSALYLCASSPLWQGPTYEQYFGPGTRLTVT.

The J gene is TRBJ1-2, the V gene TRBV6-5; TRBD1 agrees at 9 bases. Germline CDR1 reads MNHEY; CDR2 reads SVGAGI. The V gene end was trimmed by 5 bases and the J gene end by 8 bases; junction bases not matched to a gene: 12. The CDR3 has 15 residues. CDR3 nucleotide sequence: TGTGCCAGCAGTAAAATGGGACAGGGAGTGAGCGGCTACACCTTC. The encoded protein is CASSKMGQGVSGYTF.

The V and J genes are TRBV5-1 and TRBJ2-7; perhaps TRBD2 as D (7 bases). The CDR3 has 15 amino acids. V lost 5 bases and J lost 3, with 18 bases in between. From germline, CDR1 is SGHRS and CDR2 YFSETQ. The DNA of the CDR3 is TGCGCCAGCAGAGGGGGGGTGAAGACGGACTACGAGCAGTACTTC. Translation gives CASRGGVKTDYEQYF.

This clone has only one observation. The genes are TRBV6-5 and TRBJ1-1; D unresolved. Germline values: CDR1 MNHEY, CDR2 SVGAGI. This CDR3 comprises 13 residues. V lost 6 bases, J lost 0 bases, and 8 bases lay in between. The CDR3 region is CASRSILNTEAFF. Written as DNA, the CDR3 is TGTGCCAGCAGGTCCATTTTGAACACTGAAGCTTTCTTT.

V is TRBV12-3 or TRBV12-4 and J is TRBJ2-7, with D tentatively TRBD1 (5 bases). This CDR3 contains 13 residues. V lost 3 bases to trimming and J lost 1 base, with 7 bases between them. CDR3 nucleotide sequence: TGTGCCAGCAGTTTTAGGGGATCCTACGAGCAGTACTTC. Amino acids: CASSFRGSYEQYF.